Following are 27 T cell receptor beta chains from one sample sequenced in a study of blood T cell repertoires in COVID-19. The method was immunoSEQ multiplex PCR; TCRdb's version includes in-frame clones alone and lacks a portion of them. The data show some 210,000 clones, approximately 90% seen once. Input material: PBMCs or T cells enriched from blood (not recorded which). These receptors came from a man aged 18-30 years with acute COVID-19.

V usage is TRBV5-1 and J usage is TRBJ2-7, with TRBD2 matching 11 bases. V dropped 0 bases and J dropped 7; count of bases not matched to a gene: 12. Germline V CDR1 and CDR2: SGHRS, YFSETQ. The CDR3 runs to 17 residues. CDR3 sequence reads: CASSLAATSGVNEEQYF. In DNA form, the CDR3 reads TGCGCCAGCAGCTTGGCCGCGACTAGCGGGGTTAATGAGGAGCAGTACTTC. The complete variable domain, with remaining parts taken from reference TRBV5-1 and TRBJ2-7, reads KAGVTQTPRYLIKTRGQQVTLSCSPISGHRSVSWYQQTPGQGLQFLFEYFSETQRNKGNFPGRFSGRQFSNSRSEMNVSTLELGDSALYLCASSLAATSGVNEEQYFGPGTRLTVT.

This chain connects TRBV7-9 to TRBJ1-1, with TRBD1 identical over 7 bases. Germline CDR1 and CDR2: SEHNR and FQNEAQ (reference sequence). The length of the CDR3 is 14 residues. Trimming removed 1 base from V and 8 bases from J; junction bases left unmatched: 7. CDR3 nucleotide sequence: TGTGCCAGCAGCTTAGTTGTTGGGACAGAAGAAGCTTTCTTT. It encodes CASSLVVGTEEAFF.

This clone is a singleton in its sample. J is TRBJ1-1 and V is TRBV4-1; D might be TRBD1 (5 bases). CDR1 is MGHRA and CDR2 is YSYEKL in the germline V gene. The CDR3 is made up of 14 amino acids. Trimming removed 4 bases at V and 3 bases at J, with 12 bases between. The CDR3 bases are TGCGCCAGCAGCCCCAGGGTTGGGCACACTGAAGCTTTCTTT. Amino acids: CASSPRVGHTEAFF.

The table lists this clone with a count of one. The chain couples TRBV7-2 to TRBJ2-5; 13 bases fit TRBD2. The CDR3 contains 14 residues. The germline V gene has CDR1 SGHTA and CDR2 FQGNSA. The junction had 4 bases not matched to a gene; V was cut back by 7 bases and J by 5 bases. The CDR3 DNA sequence: TGTGCCAGCAAACTAGCGGGAGGGGCGGAGACCCAGTACTTC. Translating it yields CASKLAGGAETQYF. Full variable domain (rest looked up from reference TRBV7-2 and TRBJ2-5): GAGVSQSPSNKVTEKGKDVELRCDPISGHTALYWYRQSLGQGLEFLIYFQGNSAPDKSGLPSDRFSAERTGGSVSTLTIQRTQQEDSAVYLCASKLAGGAETQYFGPGTRLLVL.

The chain carries TRBV19 and TRBJ2-7; TRBD2 agrees at 10 bases. The trim removed 5 bases at V and 3 bases at J, leaving 13 bases unmatched. The CDR3 contains 17 residues. CDR1 is LNHDA and CDR2 is SQIVND in the germline V gene (reference sequence). This CDR3 reads CASSPRSTSGINYEQYF. CDR3 nucleotides: TGTGCCAGTAGTCCTCGCTCAACTAGCGGGATTAACTACGAGCAGTACTTC.

The rearrangement links TRBV27 to TRBJ2-7; tentative D call: TRBD2 (6 bases). The CDR3 consists of 13 residues. Germline CDR1 is MNHEY and CDR2 is SMNVEV (reference sequence). V shed 4 bases and J shed 4 bases, with 11 bases lying between them. In DNA, the CDR3 is TGTGCCAGCAGTTGGGGGGACGGATACGAGCAGTACTTC. Amino acids: CASSWGDGYEQYF.

V is TRBV4-3 and J is TRBJ2-1, with 7 bases that match TRBD1. Germline V CDR1 and CDR2: LGHNA, YSLEER. Germline trimming cut 3 bases from V and 8 bases from J; bases unmatched to any gene: 10. The CDR3 extends over 15 amino acids. CDR3 bases: TGCGCCAGCAGCCACACAGGGGAGTATAGAGATGAGCAGTTCTTC. Protein: CASSHTGEYRDEQFF.

This chain uses TRBV11-2 with TRBJ2-7; 12 bases map to TRBD1. The germline CDR1 and CDR2 sequences are SGHAT and FQNNGV. The CDR3 has 15 residues. With 10 bases clipped from V and 5 bases from J, the junction kept 12 bases outside the gene matches. CDR3 amino acids: CATLVGDRGLDEQYF. The CDR3 nucleotides are TGTGCCACCCTGGTGGGGGACAGGGGGCTCGACGAGCAGTACTTC.

This chain links TRBV5-6 with TRBJ2-7, with D perhaps TRBD2 (5 bases). Germline CDR1 SGHDT, CDR2 YYEEEE. Trimming removed 0 bases from V and 2 bases from J, with 9 bases in between. The CDR3 has 14 residues. CDR3 residues: CASSLVGSTYEQYF. The CDR3 coding sequence is TGTGCCAGCAGCTTGGTGGGGAGTACCTACGAGCAGTACTTC.

CDR3 sequence: CASSLGASIGYSSYEQYF. CDR3 nucleotide sequence: TGTGCCAGTAGTCTCGGAGCGTCGATAGGATATAGCTCCTACGAGCAGTACTTC. The chain uses TRBV19 and TRBJ2-7, with no clear D. CDR1 and CDR2 (germline): LNHDA, SQIVND (reference sequence). CDR3 length equals 18 residues. Trimming removed 5 bases from V and 0 bases from J, with 23 bases in between.

This chain uses TRBV6-2 or TRBV6-3 with TRBJ1-2, with TRBD1 matching 7 bases. The J segment lost 5 bases and the V segment lost 4 bases, leaving 7 bases of the junction unmatched. CDR1 is MNHEY and CDR2 is SVGEGT in the germline V gene. This CDR3 is built from 14 residues. CDR3 nucleotides: TGTGCCAGCAGTTTTGAGGGGGCGCGGTATGGCTACACCTTC. Protein sequence: CASSFEGARYGYTF.

About this clone itself: Different DNA sequences within this sample yield the same CDR3. The V gene is TRBV27, the J gene TRBJ1-5, with 7 bases matching TRBD1. The length of the CDR3 is 14 residues. Losses at the gene ends were 4 bases for V and 7 bases for J; bases not matched to a gene: 7. Germline lookup yields CDR1 MNHEY and CDR2 SMNVEV (reference sequence). The CDR3 DNA is TGTGCCAGCAGTTCTACAGGGGTTGGACAGCCCCAGCATTTT. This codes for CASSSTGVGQPQHF.

This chain links TRBV4-2 with TRBJ2-2; D not resolved. Trimming left V 3 bases short and J 0 bases short, with 8 bases between. The CDR3 is made up of 15 amino acids. CDR1 and CDR2 (germline): LGHNA, YNFKEQ. CDR3 sequence (DNA): TGTGCCAGCAGCCAGGTTTACACGAACACCGGGGAGCTGTTTTTT. Residues: CASSQVYTNTGELFF.

The chain combines TRBV19 with TRBJ2-7; 11 bases map to TRBD2. Unmatched junction bases numbered 12, after V lost 5 bases and J lost 9 bases. The CDR3 spans 15 residues. CDR1 and CDR2 (germline): LNHDA, SQIVND (reference sequence). CDR3 residues: CASSLLAGAGDGQYF. CDR3 DNA sequence: TGTGCCAGTAGTCTACTAGCGGGAGCCGGGGACGGGCAGTACTTC.

This clone appeared a single time. The V gene is TRBV10-3, the J gene TRBJ2-6; D possibly corresponds to TRBD2 (5 bases). The CDR3 spans 20 residues. Trimming removed 0 bases at V and 0 bases at J, with 18 bases between. CDR1 ENHRY and CDR2 SYGVKD come from the germline V gene. This chain's CDR3 is CAISESFGAERGSGANVLTF. CDR3 in DNA: TGTGCCATCAGTGAGTCCTTTGGAGCGGAACGGGGCTCTGGGGCCAACGTCCTGACTTTC.

V is TRBV18 and J is TRBJ1-4, with TRBD1 matching 7 bases. Germline V gene data show CDR1 as KGHSH and CDR2 as LQKENI. The junction had 19 bases not matched to a gene; V was cut back by 3 bases and J by 6 bases. The CDR3 is 19 residues long. The CDR3 sequence is CASSPRQGSKSTGHEKLFF. CDR3 coding DNA: TGTGCCAGCTCACCTAGACAGGGCTCAAAATCGACCGGGCATGAAAAACTGTTTTTT. Using reference TRBV18 and TRBJ1-4 for the parts outside the CDR3, the full variable domain is NAGVMQNPRHLVRRRGQEARLRCSPMKGHSHVYWYRQLPEEGLKFMVYLQKENIIDESGMPKERFSAEFPKEGPSILRIQQVVRGDSAAYFCASSPRQGSKSTGHEKLFFGSGTQLSVL.

V and J are TRBV11-3 and TRBJ2-7; 8 nucleotides agree with TRBD2. With 2 bases clipped from V and 3 bases from J, the junction kept 3 bases outside the gene matches. The germline V gene encodes CDR1 SGHNT and CDR2 YENEEA. The CDR3 contains 14 residues. This CDR3 is CASSLSGRSYEQYF. The CDR3 DNA reads as TGTGCCAGCAGCTTAAGCGGGAGAAGCTACGAGCAGTACTTC.

V gene TRBV9 combines with J gene TRBJ1-5; a weak D match, TRBD1 (5 bases). The CDR3 totals 15 residues. V lost 3 bases and J lost 3, with 13 bases in between. Germline V CDR1 and CDR2: SGDLS, YYNGEE. The CDR3 DNA reads TGTGCCAGCAGCGCTGCAGGGCACCTCAATCAGCCCCAGCATTTT. Translation gives CASSAAGHLNQPQHF.

The V call is TRBV10-3, the J call TRBJ1-1; no reliable D call. Trimming pared 3 bases from V and 2 bases from J, leaving 10 bases between. Looked up from germline, CDR1 is ENHRY and CDR2 is SYGVKD. The CDR3 is made up of 14 amino acids. In DNA, the CDR3 is TGTGCCATCAGTGACCGCGATATCAACACTGAAGCTTTCTTT. Protein: CAISDRDINTEAFF.

The chain links TRBV28 to TRBJ2-7; a weak D match, TRBD1 (5 bases). The V end was cut by 4 bases, the J end by 9 bases, with 19 bases between. The CDR3 has 14 residues. From germline, CDR1 is MDHEN and CDR2 SYDVKM. As DNA, the CDR3 is TGTGCCAGCAGTTCCCACGACAGCTATACGAGGCAGTACTTC. Residues: CASSSHDSYTRQYF.

This clone was recorded only once. The rearrangement joins TRBV6-6 to TRBJ1-6; D unresolved. The CDR3 sequence is 14 residues long. CDR1 and CDR2 from the germline V gene are MNHNY and SVGAGI (reference sequence). V lost 0 bases and J 14 bases, leaving 14 bases between the germline ends. This CDR3 reads CASSYSNEGMALHF. CDR3 sequence (DNA): TGTGCCAGCAGTTACTCGAATGAGGGCATGGCCCTCCACTTT.

This clone was observed a few times. This chain links TRBV7-9 with TRBJ2-1; the D is unclear. CDR3 length: 15 amino acids. Germline CDR1 and CDR2: SEHNR and FQNEAQ (reference sequence). V was trimmed by 1 base and J by 0 bases, leaving 7 bases between them. CDR3 nucleotide sequence: TGTGCCAGCAGCTTAGGGAGCCCCTCCTACAATGAGCAGTTCTTC. It codes for CASSLGSPSYNEQFF.

The chain carries TRBV12-3 or TRBV12-4 and TRBJ1-2; tentatively, D is TRBD1 (5 bases). The CDR3 is made up of 13 amino acids. Trimming pared 2 bases from V and 8 bases from J, leaving 12 bases between. The CDR3 reads CASSLRGELGYTF. The CDR3 DNA follows: TGTGCCAGCAGTTTAAGGGGTGAGCTCGGCTACACCTTC.

The gene calls are TRBV24-1 and TRBJ1-5; tentative D call: TRBD1 (6 bases). The CDR3 loop spans 17 amino acids. The V gene lost 9 bases and the J gene lost 0 bases, with 20 bases spanning the gap. Germline assignment: CDR1 KGHDR and CDR2 SFDVKD. The CDR3 here is CATSLHRVPYSNQPQHF. In nucleotides, the CDR3 is TGTGCCACCTCGCTCCACAGGGTCCCCTATAGCAATCAGCCCCAGCATTTT.

V gene TRBV2 combines with J gene TRBJ2-5; weak D call: TRBD2 (6 bases). This CDR3 contains 15 residues. The ends were cut back, 4 bases at V and 5 bases at J, with 17 bases in the middle. CDR1 and CDR2 from the germline V gene are SNHLY and FYNNEI. Here the CDR3 DNA reads TGTGCCAGCAGTGTATATGGCGGGACGCGCGAGACCCAGTACTTC. Translation gives CASSVYGGTRETQYF.

The V call is TRBV7-9, the J call TRBJ2-3, with 11 positions matching TRBD2. CDR1 and CDR2 (germline): SEHNR, FQNEAQ (reference sequence). V shed 3 bases, J shed 0 bases, and the junction held 5 bases outside the gene matches. This CDR3 spans 17 amino acids. The CDR3 is CASSLDRTSGSTDTQYF. CDR3 DNA sequence: TGTGCCAGCAGCTTGGACCGGACTAGCGGGAGCACAGATACGCAGTATTTT.

This chain links TRBV18 with TRBJ1-3; tentative D call: TRBD1 (5 bases). The CDR3 contains 21 residues. V shed 3 bases and J shed 0 bases, with 27 bases lying between them. Per the germline V gene, CDR1 is KGHSH and CDR2 is LQKENI. CDR3 in DNA: TGTGCCAGCTCACCCCTTCTGGGAGGGGCCAATTTACCGAGCTCTGGAAACACCATATATTTT. It is translated as CASSPLLGGANLPSSGNTIYF. Full variable domain (missing parts from reference TRBV18 and TRBJ1-3): NAGVMQNPRHLVRRRGQEARLRCSPMKGHSHVYWYRQLPEEGLKFMVYLQKENIIDESGMPKERFSAEFPKEGPSILRIQQVVRGDSAAYFCASSPLLGGANLPSSGNTIYFGEGSWLTVV.